This TCR beta chain came from a study of cytomegalovirus exposure and HLA in healthy donors. CDR1 SGHDT and CDR2 YYEEEE come from the germline V gene. Trimming at V came to 2 bases and at J to 2 bases, leaving 7 bases not matched to a gene. The CDR3 has 16 residues. Study-level points and caveats: TRBV6-2, TRBV6-3 and some other V segments were excluded as indistinguishable. The study put under 200 TCR beta chains on its list as cytomegalovirus-associated.

Details on this clone: Antigen unknown.

Use of 60 Vbeta and 13 Jbeta primers characterized the PCR. Assay: immunoSEQ multiplex PCR; the TCRdb copy retains only in-frame clones and omits some. The sample shows more than 150,000 clones, about 82% of them seen only once. The chain combines TRBV5-6 with TRBJ2-1; 7 positions agree with TRBD1. The sequence derives from a woman in her twenties or thirties in good health and CMV-seronegative. The sample was PBMCs. The CDR3 here is CASSLRGGGPYNEQFF. The CDR3 nucleotides are TGTGCCAGCAGCTTAAGAGGGGGCGGTCCCTACAATGAGCAGTTCTTC.